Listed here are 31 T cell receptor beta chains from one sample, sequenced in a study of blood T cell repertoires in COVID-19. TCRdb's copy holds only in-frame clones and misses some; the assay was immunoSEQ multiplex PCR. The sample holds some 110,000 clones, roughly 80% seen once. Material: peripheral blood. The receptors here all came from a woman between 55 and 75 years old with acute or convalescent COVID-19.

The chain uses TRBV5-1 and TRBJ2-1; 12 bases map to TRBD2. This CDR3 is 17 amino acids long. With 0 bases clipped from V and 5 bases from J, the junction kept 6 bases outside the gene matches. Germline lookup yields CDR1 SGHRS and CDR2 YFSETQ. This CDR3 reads CASSLAPTSGSHNEQFF. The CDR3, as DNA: TGCGCCAGCAGCTTGGCCCCGACTAGCGGGAGTCACAATGAGCAGTTCTTC.

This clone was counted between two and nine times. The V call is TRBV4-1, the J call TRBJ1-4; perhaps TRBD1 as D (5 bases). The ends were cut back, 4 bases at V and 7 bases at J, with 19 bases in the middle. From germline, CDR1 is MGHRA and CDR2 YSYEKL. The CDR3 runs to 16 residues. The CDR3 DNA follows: TGCGCCAGCAGCCTCGGGGGTGGGTTGACAGCTGAAAAACTGTTTTTT. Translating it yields CASSLGGGLTAEKLFF.

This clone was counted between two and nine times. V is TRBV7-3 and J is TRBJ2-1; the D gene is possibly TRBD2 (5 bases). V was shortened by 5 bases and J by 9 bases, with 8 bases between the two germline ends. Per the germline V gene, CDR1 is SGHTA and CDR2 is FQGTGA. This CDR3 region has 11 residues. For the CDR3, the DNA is TGTGCCAGCAGCCCGGGAAGTGAGCAGTTCTTC. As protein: CASSPGSEQFF.

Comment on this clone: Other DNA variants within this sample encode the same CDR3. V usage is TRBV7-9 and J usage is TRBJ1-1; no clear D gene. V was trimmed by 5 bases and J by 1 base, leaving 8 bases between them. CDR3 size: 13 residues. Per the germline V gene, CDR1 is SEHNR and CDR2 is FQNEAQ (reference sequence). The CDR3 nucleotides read TGTGCCAGCAGCCTAGGAGCGAACACTGAAGCTTTCTTT. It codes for CASSLGANTEAFF.

CDR3 DNA sequence: TGTGCCAGCTGGTTGCGGGACACAGATACGCAGTATTTT. This codes for CASWLRDTDTQYF. The J gene is TRBJ2-3, the V gene TRBV6-5, with D possibly being TRBD2 (6 bases). The CDR3 runs 13 residues. With 8 bases removed from V and 2 bases from J, the gap between germline ends came to 11 bases. Germline assignment: CDR1 MNHEY and CDR2 SVGAGI.

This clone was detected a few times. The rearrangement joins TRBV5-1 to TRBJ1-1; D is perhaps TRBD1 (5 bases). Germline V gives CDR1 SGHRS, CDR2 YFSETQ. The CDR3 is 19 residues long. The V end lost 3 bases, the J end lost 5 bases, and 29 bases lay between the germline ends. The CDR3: CASSSRRGTTLGVWTEAFF. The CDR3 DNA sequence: TGCGCCAGCAGCTCACGCCGGGGGACGACGCTGGGAGTTTGGACTGAAGCTTTCTTT.

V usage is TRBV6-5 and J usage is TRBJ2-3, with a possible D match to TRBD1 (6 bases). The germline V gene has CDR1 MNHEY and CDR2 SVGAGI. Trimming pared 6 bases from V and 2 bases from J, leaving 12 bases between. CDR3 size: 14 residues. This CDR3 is CASRSAGVTDTQYF. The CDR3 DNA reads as TGTGCCAGCAGGTCCGCAGGGGTCACAGATACGCAGTATTTT.

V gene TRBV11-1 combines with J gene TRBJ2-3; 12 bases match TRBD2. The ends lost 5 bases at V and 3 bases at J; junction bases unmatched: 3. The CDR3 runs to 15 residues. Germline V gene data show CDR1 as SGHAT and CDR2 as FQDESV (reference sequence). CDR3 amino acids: CASSQTSGGTDTQYF. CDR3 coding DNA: TGTGCCAGCAGCCAGACTAGCGGGGGAACAGATACGCAGTATTTT.

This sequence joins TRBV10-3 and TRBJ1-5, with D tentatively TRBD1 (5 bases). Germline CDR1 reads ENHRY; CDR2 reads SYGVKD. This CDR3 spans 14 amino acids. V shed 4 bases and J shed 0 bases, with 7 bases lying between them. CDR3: CAISAQGSNQPQHF. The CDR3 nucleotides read TGTGCCATCAGTGCTCAGGGTAGCAATCAGCCCCAGCATTTT.

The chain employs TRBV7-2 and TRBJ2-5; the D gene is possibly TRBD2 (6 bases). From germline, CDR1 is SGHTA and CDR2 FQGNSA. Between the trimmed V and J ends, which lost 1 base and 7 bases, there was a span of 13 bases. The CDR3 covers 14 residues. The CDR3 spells CASSLGGGAWTQYF. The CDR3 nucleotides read TGTGCCAGCAGCTTAGGCGGAGGGGCATGGACCCAGTACTTC.

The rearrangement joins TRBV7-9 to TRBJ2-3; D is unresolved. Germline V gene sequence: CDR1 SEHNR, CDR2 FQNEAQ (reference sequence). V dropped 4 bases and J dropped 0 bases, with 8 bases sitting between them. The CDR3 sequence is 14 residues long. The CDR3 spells CASSSPSSTDTQYF. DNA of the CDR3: TGTGCCAGCAGCTCCCCCTCTAGCACAGATACGCAGTATTTT.

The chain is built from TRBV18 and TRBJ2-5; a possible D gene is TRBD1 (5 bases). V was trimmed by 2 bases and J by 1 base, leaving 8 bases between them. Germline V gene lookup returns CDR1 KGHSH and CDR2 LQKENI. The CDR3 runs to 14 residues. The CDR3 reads CASSPARVQETQYF. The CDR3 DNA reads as TGTGCCAGCTCACCAGCCAGGGTCCAAGAGACCCAGTACTTC.

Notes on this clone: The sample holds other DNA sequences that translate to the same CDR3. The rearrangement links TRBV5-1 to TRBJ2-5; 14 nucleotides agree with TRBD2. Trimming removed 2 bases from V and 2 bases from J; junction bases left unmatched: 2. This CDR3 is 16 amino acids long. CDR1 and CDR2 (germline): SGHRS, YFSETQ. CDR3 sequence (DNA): TGCGCCAGCAGCTTAGGACTAGCGGGAGGTCAAGAGACCCAGTACTTC. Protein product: CASSLGLAGGQETQYF. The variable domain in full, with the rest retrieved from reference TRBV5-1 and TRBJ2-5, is KAGVTQTPRYLIKTRGQQVTLSCSPISGHRSVSWYQQTPGQGLQFLFEYFSETQRNKGNFPGRFSGRQFSNSRSEMNVSTLELGDSALYLCASSLGLAGGQETQYFGPGTRLLVL.

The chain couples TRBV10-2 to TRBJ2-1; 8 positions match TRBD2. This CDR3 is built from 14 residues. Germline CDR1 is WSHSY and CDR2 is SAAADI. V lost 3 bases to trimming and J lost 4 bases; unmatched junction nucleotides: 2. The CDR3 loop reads CASSELAAYNEQFF. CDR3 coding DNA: TGCGCCAGCAGTGAACTAGCGGCATACAATGAGCAGTTCTTC.

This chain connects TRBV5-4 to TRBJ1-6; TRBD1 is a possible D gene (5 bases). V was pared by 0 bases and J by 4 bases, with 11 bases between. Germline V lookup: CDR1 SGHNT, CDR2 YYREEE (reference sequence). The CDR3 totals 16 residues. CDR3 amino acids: CASSLDGGRYNSPLHF. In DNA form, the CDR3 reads TGTGCCAGCAGCTTGGACGGGGGAAGGTATAATTCACCCCTCCACTTT.

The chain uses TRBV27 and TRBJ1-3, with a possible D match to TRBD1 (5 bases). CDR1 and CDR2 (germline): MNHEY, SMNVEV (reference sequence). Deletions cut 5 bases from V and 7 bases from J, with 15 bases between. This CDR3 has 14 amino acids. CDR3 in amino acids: CASSPDSPVNTIYF. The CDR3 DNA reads TGTGCCAGCAGTCCCGACAGTCCGGTGAACACCATATATTTT.

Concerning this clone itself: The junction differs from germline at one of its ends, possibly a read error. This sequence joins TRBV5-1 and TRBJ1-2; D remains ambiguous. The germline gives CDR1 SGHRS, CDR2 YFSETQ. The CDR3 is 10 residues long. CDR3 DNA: TGCGCCAGCAGCTTGGAGAGCCCCCGCTTC. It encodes CASSLESPRF.

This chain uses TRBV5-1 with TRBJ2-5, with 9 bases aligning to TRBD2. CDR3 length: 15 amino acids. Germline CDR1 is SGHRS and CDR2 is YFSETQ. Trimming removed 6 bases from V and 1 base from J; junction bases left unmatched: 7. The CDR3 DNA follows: TGCGCCAGCAAACAGCGGGGGGTCCTCCAAGAGACCCAGTACTTC. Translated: CASKQRGVLQETQYF.

CDR3: CASGPTSGEEYEQFF. CDR3 coding DNA: TGTGCTAGTGGTCCAACTAGCGGGGAGGAGTATGAGCAGTTCTTC. The chain couples TRBV12-5 to TRBJ2-1, with 10 bases lining up with TRBD2. The CDR3 covers 15 residues. The V gene's germline CDR1 is LGHNT and CDR2 FRNRAP. The junction had 9 bases not matched to a gene; V was cut back by 5 bases and J by 8 bases.

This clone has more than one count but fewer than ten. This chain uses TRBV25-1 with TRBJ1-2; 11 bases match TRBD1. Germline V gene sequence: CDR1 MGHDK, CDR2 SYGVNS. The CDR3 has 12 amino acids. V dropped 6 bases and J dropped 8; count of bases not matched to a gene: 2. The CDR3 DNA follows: TGTGCCAGCAGGGACAGGGGGCAAGGCTACACCTTC. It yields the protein CASRDRGQGYTF.

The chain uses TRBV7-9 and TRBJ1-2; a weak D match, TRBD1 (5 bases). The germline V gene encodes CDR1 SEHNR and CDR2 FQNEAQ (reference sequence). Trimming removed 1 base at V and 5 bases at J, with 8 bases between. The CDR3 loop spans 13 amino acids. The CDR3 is CASSLGRGYGYTF. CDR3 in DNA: TGTGCCAGCAGCTTAGGCCGGGGGTATGGCTACACCTTC.

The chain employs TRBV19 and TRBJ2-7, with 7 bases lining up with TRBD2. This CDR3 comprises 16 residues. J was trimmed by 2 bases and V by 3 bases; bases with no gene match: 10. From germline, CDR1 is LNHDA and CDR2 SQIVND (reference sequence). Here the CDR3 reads CASSMPPGLRTYEQYF. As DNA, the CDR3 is TGTGCCAGTAGTATGCCCCCGGGACTAAGGACCTACGAGCAGTACTTC.

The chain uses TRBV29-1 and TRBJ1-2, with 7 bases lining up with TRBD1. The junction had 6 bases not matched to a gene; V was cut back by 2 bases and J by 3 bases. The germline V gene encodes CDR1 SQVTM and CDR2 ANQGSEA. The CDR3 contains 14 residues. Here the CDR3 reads CSVEHNTGDYGYTF. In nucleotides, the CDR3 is TGCAGCGTTGAACATAACACAGGGGACTATGGCTACACCTTC.

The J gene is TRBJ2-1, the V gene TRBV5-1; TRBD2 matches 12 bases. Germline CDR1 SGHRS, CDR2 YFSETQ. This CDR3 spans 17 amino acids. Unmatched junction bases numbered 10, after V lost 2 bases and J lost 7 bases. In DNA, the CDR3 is TGCGCCAGCAGCTTTTTCCTAGCGGGAGGGTCTGCGAATGAGCAGTTCTTC. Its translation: CASSFFLAGGSANEQFF.

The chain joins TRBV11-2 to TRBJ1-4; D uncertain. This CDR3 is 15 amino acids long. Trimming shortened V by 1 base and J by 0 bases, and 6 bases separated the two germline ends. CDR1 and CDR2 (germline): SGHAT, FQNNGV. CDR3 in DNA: TGTGCCAGCAGCTTAGGTTCAGCAACTAATGAAAAACTGTTTTTT. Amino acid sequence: CASSLGSATNEKLFF. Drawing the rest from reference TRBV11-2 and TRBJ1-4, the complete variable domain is EAGVAQSPRYKIIEKRQSVAFWCNPISGHATLYWYQQILGQGPKLLIQFQNNGVVDDSQLPKDRFSAERLKGVDSTLKIQPAKLEDSAVYLCASSLGSATNEKLFFGSGTQLSVL.

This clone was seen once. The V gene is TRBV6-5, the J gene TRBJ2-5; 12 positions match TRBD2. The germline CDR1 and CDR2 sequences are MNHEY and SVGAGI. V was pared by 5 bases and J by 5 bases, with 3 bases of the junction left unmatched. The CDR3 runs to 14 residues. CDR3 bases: TGTGCCAGCAGTAGACTAGCGGGAGTGGAGACCCAGTACTTC. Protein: CASSRLAGVETQYF.

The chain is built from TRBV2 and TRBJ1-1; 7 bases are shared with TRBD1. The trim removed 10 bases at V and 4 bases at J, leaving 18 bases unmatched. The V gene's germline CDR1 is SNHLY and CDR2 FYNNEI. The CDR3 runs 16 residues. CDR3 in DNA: TGTGCCACCAGGCCAGGACAGGTTGCCAGGGGCACTGAAGCTTTCTTT. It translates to CATRPGQVARGTEAFF.

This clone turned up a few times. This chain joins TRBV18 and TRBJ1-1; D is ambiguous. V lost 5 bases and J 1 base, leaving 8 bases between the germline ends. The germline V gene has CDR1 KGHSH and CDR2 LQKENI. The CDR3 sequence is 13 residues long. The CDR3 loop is CASSSGGNTEAFF. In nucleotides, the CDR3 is TGTGCCAGCTCAAGCGGCGGGAACACTGAAGCTTTCTTT.

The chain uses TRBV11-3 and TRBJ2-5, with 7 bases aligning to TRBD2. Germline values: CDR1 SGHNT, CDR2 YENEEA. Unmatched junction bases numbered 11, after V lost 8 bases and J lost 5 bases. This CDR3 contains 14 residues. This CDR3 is CASGRGGPAETQYF. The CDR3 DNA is TGTGCCAGCGGTCGGGGAGGGCCAGCCGAGACCCAGTACTTC.

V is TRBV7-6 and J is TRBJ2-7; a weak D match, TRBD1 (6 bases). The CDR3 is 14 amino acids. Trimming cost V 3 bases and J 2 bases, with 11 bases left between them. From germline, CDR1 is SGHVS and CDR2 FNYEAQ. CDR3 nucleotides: TGTGCCAGCAGCTTTAGACAGGAGCCCTACGAGCAGTACTTC. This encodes CASSFRQEPYEQYF.

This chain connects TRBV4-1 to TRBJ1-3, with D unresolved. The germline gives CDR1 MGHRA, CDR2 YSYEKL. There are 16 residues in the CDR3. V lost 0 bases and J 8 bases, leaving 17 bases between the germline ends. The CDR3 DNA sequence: TGCGCCAGCAGCCAAGATCCTCAGGAAGCGGTGTACACCATATATTTT. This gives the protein CASSQDPQEAVYTIYF.